This T cell receptor beta chain comes out of a study of T cells in Graves' hyperthyroidism and ophthalmopathy. There were TCR beta CDR3 regions amplified from RNA transcripts. The HTBI primer set was used in a first-round RT-PCR of the TCR CDR3. MiXCR, run by TCRdb on the multiplex PCR reads, gives a single entry per CDR3 protein. The sample holds around 190,000 distinct CDR3 sequences; around 16% are singletons and the top ten take around 52%. This clonotype was picked up a small number of times. V was cut by 6 bases and J by 0 bases, with 17 bases left in between. The CDR3 runs 17 residues. The chain uses TRBV12-3 or TRBV12-4 and TRBJ2-2; D perhaps matches TRBD2 (6 bases). This TCR was sampled from a woman in her 50s with Graves' hyperthyroidism. The sample consisted of blood. The CDR3 DNA reads as TGTGCCAGCAGGGCCGGCGGGACCATCGCGAACACCGGGGAGCTGTTTTTT. This gives the protein CASRAGGTIANTGELFF.